This TCR beta chain was sequenced during a study of identical twins. Points from the study as a whole: The study found weaker excess twin sharing in beta out-of-frame sequences.

This clonotype was seen at least ten times. Antigen specificity is unknown. With template switching, a universal primer site was added, and the cDNA carried unique molecular identifiers. TCRdb itself ran the 5' RACE reads through MiXCR, one entry per CDR3 protein. The sample holds about 340,000 distinct CDR3 sequences; approximately 8.7% are singletons and the top ten take roughly 8.7%. This receptor was taken from a woman aged 50 to 60 in good health. Source material: naive T cells sorted from blood.

The CDR3, as DNA: TGTGCCAGCAGCTACGGGAACAAGGAGACCCAGTACTTC. This translates into CASSYGNKETQYF. The chain joins TRBV11-2 to TRBJ2-5; possibly TRBD2 for D (5 bases). The V gene's germline CDR1 is SGHAT and CDR2 FQNNGV. Trimming removed 4 bases at V and 5 bases at J, with 11 bases between. The CDR3 spans 13 residues.